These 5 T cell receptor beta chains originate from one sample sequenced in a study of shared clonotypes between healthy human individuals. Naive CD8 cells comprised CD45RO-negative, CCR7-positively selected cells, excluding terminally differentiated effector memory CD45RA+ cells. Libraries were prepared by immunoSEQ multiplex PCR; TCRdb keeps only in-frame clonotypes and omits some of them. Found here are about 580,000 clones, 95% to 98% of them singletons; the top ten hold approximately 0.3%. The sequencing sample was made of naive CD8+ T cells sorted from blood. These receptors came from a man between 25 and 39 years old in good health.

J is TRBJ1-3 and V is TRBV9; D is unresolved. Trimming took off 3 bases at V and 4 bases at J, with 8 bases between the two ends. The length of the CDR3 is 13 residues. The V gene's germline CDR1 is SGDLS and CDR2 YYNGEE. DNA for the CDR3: TGTGCCAGCAGCGACGCGGGCGGAAACACCATATATTTT. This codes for CASSDAGGNTIYF.

The chain's CDR3 is CSARRADTQYF. CDR3 DNA sequence: TGCAGTGCTAGGAGAGCAGATACGCAGTATTTT. This rearrangement joins TRBV20-1 to TRBJ2-3, with D hard to call. There are 11 residues in the CDR3. V dropped 3 bases and J dropped 4 bases, with 5 bases sitting between them. Germline assignment: CDR1 DFQATT and CDR2 SNEGSKA (reference sequence).

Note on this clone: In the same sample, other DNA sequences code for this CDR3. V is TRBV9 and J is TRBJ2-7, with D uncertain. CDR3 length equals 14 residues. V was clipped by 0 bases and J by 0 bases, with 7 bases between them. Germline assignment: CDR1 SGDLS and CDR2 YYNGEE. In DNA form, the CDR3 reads TGTGCCAGCAGCGTAGGGACCGACTCCTACGAGCAGTACTTC. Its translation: CASSVGTDSYEQYF.

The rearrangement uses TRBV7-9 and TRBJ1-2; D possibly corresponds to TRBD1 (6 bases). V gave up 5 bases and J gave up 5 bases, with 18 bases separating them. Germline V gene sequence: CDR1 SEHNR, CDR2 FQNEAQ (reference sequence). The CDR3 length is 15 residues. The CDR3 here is CASSPTTGTLYGYTF. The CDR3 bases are TGTGCCAGCAGCCCTACCACAGGGACTCTGTATGGCTACACCTTC.

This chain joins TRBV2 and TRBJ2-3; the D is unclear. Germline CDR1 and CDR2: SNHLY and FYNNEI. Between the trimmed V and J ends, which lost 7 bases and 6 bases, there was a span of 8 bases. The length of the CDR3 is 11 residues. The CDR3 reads CASNLRDTQYF. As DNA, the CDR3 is TGTGCCAGCAACCTTAGGGATACGCAGTATTTT.